This T cell receptor beta chain was recorded in a study of cytomegalovirus exposure and HLA in healthy donors (dated by TCRdb to the late 2010s). For the study in its entirety: An earlier analysis of approximately 640 of the donors reported about 250 Gb of sequence data and roughly 100 million unique TCR beta sequences from 150 million to 200 million T cells. Roughly 310 gigabases of sequencing data and tens of millions of unique TCR sequences were included in an early release covering several hundred HLA-typed donors. In a later analysis, previously published TCR beta repertoires from 666 donors were re-analyzed and high-resolution HLA genotyping was added so that TCR occurrence patterns could be studied. The later analysis used no new phenotypic data to find candidate immune exposures, relying instead on TCR beta sequences and their occurrence across donors. In a later genetic analysis, genome-wide SNP genotypes for 398 of the 666 donors were used, and that subset was treated as a discovery cohort. The number of donors typed differed by locus, with 629-630 for A, B, C, DRB1 and DQB1, over 500 for DQA1, over 600 for DPA1, and roughly 450 for DPB1. Both class I and class II loci were covered by HLA typing, at four-digit resolution. All discovery cohort repertoires had been generated using a single sequencing platform. On average, roughly 240,000 unique TCR beta nucleotide sequences were sequenced per donor among a few hundred genotyped donors of the cohort, with about 19% of those sequences being non-productive. To decide whether each TCR beta V gene segment behaved as functional or pseudogenic, an earlier analysis of approximately 620 of the donors relied on high-throughput TCR beta sequencing. The aim of the study was to test whether cataloging public T cell receptors could identify signatures of past pathogen exposure. To predict cytomegalovirus infection status, the study brought together high-throughput TCR immunosequencing, statistical association of individual TCRs with disease status, and machine learning. Alongside the repertoire data, information on donor age, sex, ethnicity and CMV serostatus was compiled. The study used immunosequencing to profile the T cell repertoires of approximately 630 subjects and linked those repertoires to cytomegalovirus serostatus. The genetic ancestry cluster associated with self-reported Caucasian donors included 70% to 85% of the 300 to 450 genotyped donors. Roughly 5 DR-DQ haplotypes were treated as single units for association and clustering because of strong linkage in the cohort. In addition to the first cohort of hundreds of subjects, a separate validation cohort of over 90 different subjects was used.

The cohort comprised approximately 700 healthy bone marrow donors. At the time of sampling, all cohort members were nominally healthy, though unrecorded immune exposures were likely present. The donor was CMV seropositive and was included in the group of about 290 seropositive cohort members. A peripheral blood sample was provided by each donor, and peripheral blood mononuclear cells were used for TCR beta sequencing. Genomic DNA extraction from the blood cell samples was performed with the Qiagen DNeasy Blood Extraction Kit. Library construction relied on the immunoSEQ multiplex PCR assay. For the multiplex PCR, a mixture combining 60 forward primers for TCR Vbeta segments and 13 reverse primers for TCR Jbeta segments was used. The CDR3 region of rearranged TCR beta genes was amplified from genomic DNA by a multiplex PCR assay. The amplified TCR beta libraries were sequenced on the Illumina HiSeq System as 87-base-pair reads. Per the authors' processing: A later analysis counted about 80 million unique TCR beta chains across the 666 repertoires, and around 9.9 million of these chains were shared by at least two donors. Raw reads were error-corrected and collapsed into unique sequences with a nearest-neighbor algorithm that merged closely related sequences to remove PCR and sequencing errors. CDR3 sequences were aligned to IMGT reference sequences to assign V, D and J gene segments. Each retained sequence needed at least a six-nucleotide match to both a V gene segment and a J gene segment. A rearrangement was called productive if the CDR3 had no stop codons and remained in frame with V and J, and every other rearrangement was called non-productive. CDR3 was defined according to IMGT convention as the region running from the second conserved V-encoded cysteine to the conserved J-encoded phenylalanine. Sequences without an unambiguous match to a single V gene segment were excluded from the earlier analysis of about 640 of the donors. An earlier analysis of a few hundred of the donors called V segments functional above 56.7% productive rearrangements and segregating when the between-donor standard deviation exceeded 5%. To diagnose cytomegalovirus status from the catalog of TCR beta chain sequences, a statistical classification framework was built. A later analysis assigned V and J genes by comparing TCR nucleotide sequences with IMGT/GENE-DB human TR gene sequences. Using the TCRdist pipeline, a later analysis assigned CDR3 sequences along with most-parsimonious VDJ recombination scenarios. A later analysis defined each TCR beta chain by its CDR3 amino acid sequence plus V-gene family, and excluded reads lacking a unique V-gene family. As a way to deal with suspected cross-contamination and a sequencing artifact, a later analysis dropped hundreds of nucleotide sequences that were highly shared and had low generation probability. In a later analysis, a clonal expansion index was calculated for each public chain from normalized within-repertoire ranks of inferred template counts. Generation probabilities in a later analysis came from a VDJ recombination model fitted to out-of-frame rearrangements, and those results were checked against IGoR. A later analysis scored TCR-TCR, TCR-HLA and TCR-CMV co-occurrence with hypergeometric tests, applying a repertoire-size bias correction to TCR pairs. In a later analysis, false discovery rates were estimated by permuting HLA or CMV assignments 20 times. In a later analysis, co-occurring TCRs were grouped with DBSCAN, and TCRdist sequence similarity was added when clustering was performed within HLA-allele-positive subsets. Co-occurrence clustering excluded repertoires with fewer than 30,000 or more than 120,000 public chains, plus five with anomalous nucleotide sharing. As stored in TCRdb, this immuneACCESS dataset retains in-frame rearrangements with V and J assigned. A fraction of the clones does not appear; measured against another copy, unresolved V genes explain less than half of the discrepancy, and the remainder lacks a known reason. V and J calls and clone size are given by that table; D and trimming were obtained from the DNA. The sample yields 65,000 or so clones; around 80% were counted once. Of the sample, over 2.5% is held by the ten largest clones.

Beyond this particular receptor, the publication reports: The classifier was reported to diagnose cytomegalovirus status with high specificity and sensitivity in both the original and validation cohorts. Across donors, most TCR sequences were observed very rarely, whereas some public TCRs were present in many individuals. The study listed approximately 150 TCR beta chains as associated with cytomegalovirus. Sequencing depth was assumed to be roughly uniform across donors in the presence/absence analyses, though that assumption may not hold. In a later analysis, HLA-associated TCR beta chains were found to be more clonally expanded and to have lower generation probabilities than equally common non-associated chains. Several of the top co-occurrence clusters appeared to be linked to parvovirus B19, influenza, CMV and Epstein-Barr virus, according to a later analysis. At a false discovery rate of 0.05, a later analysis linked under 20,000 TCR beta sequences to specific HLA alleles. A later genetic analysis associated a missense DCLRE1C variant with V-gene and J-gene trimming of TCR beta chains, and an independent cohort replicated the association. Broadly in line with IMGT annotations, most TCR beta V segments showed up in productive rearrangements about 90% or about 30% of the time in an earlier analysis of about 500 of the donors. Because the 87-base-pair reads could not distinguish some IMGT-functional V segments, including TRBV6-2 and TRBV6-3, those segments were excluded. According to a later genetic analysis, donors in an Asian-associated ancestry cluster had fewer N-insertions in productive TCRs than the roughly 670-donor mean. Only TCR beta chains were sequenced in this cohort, and the absence of alpha or paired-chain data limited detectable features. In vitro tests confirmed that a few of the cytomegalovirus-associated TCR beta chains recognize cytomegalovirus antigens. According to a later analysis, most CMV-associated TCR beta chains appeared to be HLA-restricted, and the HLA associations seemed to be driven largely by CMV exposure. HLA typing was unavailable for some donors at each locus, so association tests used only the typed subset. Strong co-occurrence of HLA alleles, especially DR and DQ, made assigning TCR associations to individual alleles difficult. CMV serostatus was the only immune exposure information available for the cohort. It was suggested by the authors that the approach could potentially be generalized to other disease states and immunological phenotypes. Linkage disequilibrium might explain the correlated functional status among segregating V segments, but an unknown experimental factor could not be ruled out. A group of highly shared sequence variants was considered likely to be a technical artifact of the sequencing pipeline. Approximately 18 rarely observed V segments, including chromosome 9 orphons, were excluded from the earlier analysis of approximately 500 of the donors because counts were too low. According to a later analysis, TCR association rates differed among HLA loci, with DRB1 alleles showing the most associated TCRs and HLA-C alleles showing the fewest. A further reported finding was that TCR beta sequences accurately predicted the HLA-A and HLA-B alleles for most subjects in the first cohort.

As for this clone: Its antigen specificity is not known. The record has no base qualities; no much larger clone is one base away.

The CDR3 holds 18 amino acids from the cysteine to the phenylalanine. Just the 54-base CDR3 DNA is kept, in frame starting at base 1. Trimming takes 5 bases off V and 2 bases off J; junction bases not matched to a gene: 8. Via the germline V gene, CDR1 is SGHVS and CDR2 FNYEAQ. This sequence originates from a girl under 18 in good health and CMV-seropositive. The sample comprised PBMCs. This chain is built from TRBV7-6 and TRBJ2-3; 15 bases in the junction line up with TRBD2. The CDR3 is CASSALGTSGGITDTQYF. The nucleotide sequence is given as TGTGCCAGCAGCGCTCTCGGGACTAGCGGGGGGATCACAGATACGCAGTATTTT.